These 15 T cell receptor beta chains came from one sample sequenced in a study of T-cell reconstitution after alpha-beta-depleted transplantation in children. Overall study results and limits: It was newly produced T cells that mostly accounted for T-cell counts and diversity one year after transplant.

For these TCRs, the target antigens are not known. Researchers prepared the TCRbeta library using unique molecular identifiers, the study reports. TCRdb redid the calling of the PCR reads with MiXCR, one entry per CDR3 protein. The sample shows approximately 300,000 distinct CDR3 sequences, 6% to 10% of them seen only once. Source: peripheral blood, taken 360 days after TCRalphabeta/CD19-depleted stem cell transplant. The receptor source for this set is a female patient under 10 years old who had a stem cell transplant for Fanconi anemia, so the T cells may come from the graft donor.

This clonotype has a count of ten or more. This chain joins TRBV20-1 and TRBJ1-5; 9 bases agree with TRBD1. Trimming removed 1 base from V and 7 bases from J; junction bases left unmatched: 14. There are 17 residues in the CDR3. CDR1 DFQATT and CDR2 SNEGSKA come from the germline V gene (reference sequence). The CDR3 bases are TGCAGTGCTAGAGCACCCGGGACAGGGAGGCCTGAGCAGCCCCAGCATTTT. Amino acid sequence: CSARAPGTGRPEQPQHF.

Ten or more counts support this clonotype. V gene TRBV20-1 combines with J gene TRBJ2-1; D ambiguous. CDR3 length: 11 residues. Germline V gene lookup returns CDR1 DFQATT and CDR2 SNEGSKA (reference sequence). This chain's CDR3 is CSTVHYNEQFF. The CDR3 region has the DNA TGCAGCACAGTCCATTACAATGAGCAGTTCTTC.

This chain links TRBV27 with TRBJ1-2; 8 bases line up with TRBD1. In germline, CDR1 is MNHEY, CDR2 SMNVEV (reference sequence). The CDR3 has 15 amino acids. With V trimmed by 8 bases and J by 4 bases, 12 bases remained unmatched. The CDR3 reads CASPRTGPFLYGYTF. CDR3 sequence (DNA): TGTGCCAGCCCCCGGACAGGGCCGTTTCTCTATGGCTACACCTTC.

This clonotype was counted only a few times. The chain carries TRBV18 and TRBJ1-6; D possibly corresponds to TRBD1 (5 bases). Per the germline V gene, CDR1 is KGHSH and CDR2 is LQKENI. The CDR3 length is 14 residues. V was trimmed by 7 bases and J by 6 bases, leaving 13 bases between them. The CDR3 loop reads CASFRGVGNSPLHF. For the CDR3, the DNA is TGTGCCAGCTTTCGGGGGGTTGGTAATTCACCCCTCCACTTT.

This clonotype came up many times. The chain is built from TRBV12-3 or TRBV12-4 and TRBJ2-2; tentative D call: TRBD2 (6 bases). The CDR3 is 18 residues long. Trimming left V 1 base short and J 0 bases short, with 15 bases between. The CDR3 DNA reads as TGTGCCAGCAGTTTAGTTGTTGGGGACTTAACGAACACCGGGGAGCTGTTTTTT. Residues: CASSLVVGDLTNTGELFF.

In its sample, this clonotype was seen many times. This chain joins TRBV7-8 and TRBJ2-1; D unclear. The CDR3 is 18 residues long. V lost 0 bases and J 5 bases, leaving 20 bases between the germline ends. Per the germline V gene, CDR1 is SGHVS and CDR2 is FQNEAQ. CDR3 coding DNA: TGTGCCAGCAGCTTAGCGTTCGTGCGGAGCGATCGGCACAATGAGCAGTTCTTC. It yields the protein CASSLAFVRSDRHNEQFF.

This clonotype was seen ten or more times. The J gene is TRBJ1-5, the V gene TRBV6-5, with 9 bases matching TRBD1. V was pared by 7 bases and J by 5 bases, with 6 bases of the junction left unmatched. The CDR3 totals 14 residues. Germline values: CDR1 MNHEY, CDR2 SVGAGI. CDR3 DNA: TGTGCCAGCACCGGGACAGGGATATATCAGCCCCAGCATTTT. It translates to CASTGTGIYQPQHF.

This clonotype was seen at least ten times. CDR3 DNA: TGTGCCAGCAGCTTAGGGCTGACAGCAAACACTGAAGCTTTCTTT. This encodes CASSLGLTANTEAFF. The rearrangement links TRBV7-9 to TRBJ1-1, with D possibly TRBD1 on 5 matching bases. V dropped 1 base and J dropped 2 bases, with 11 bases sitting between them. The CDR3 spans 15 residues. The germline gives CDR1 SEHNR, CDR2 FQNEAQ (reference sequence).

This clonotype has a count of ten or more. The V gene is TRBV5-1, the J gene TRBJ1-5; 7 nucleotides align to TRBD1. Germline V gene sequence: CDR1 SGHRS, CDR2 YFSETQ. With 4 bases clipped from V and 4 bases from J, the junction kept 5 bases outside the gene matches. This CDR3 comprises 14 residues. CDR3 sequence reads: CASSEGQTNQPQHF. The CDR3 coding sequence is TGCGCCAGCAGCGAGGGACAGACTAATCAGCCCCAGCATTTT. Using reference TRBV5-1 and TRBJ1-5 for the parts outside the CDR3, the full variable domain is KAGVTQTPRYLIKTRGQQVTLSCSPISGHRSVSWYQQTPGQGLQFLFEYFSETQRNKGNFPGRFSGRQFSNSRSEMNVSTLELGDSALYLCASSEGQTNQPQHFGDGTRLSIL.

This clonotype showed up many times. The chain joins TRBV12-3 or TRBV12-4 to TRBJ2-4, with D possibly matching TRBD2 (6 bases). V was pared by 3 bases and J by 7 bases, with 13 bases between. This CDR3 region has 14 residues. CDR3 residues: CASSFLEGRNIQYF. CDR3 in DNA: TGTGCCAGCAGTTTTTTGGAGGGTCGTAACATTCAGTACTTC.

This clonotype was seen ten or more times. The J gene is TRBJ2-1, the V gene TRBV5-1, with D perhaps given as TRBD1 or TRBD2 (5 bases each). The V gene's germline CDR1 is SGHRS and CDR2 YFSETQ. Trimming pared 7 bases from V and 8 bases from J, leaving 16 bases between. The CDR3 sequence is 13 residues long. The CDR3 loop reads CASCRGPGDEQFF. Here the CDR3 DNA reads TGCGCCAGCTGTAGGGGACCGGGCGATGAGCAGTTCTTC.

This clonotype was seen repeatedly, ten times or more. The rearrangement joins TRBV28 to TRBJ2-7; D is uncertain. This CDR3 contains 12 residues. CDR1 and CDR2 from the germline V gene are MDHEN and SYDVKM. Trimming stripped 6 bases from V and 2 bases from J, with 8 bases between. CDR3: CASSQEAYEQYV. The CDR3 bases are TGTGCCAGCAGCCAAGAAGCCTACGAGCAGTACGTC.

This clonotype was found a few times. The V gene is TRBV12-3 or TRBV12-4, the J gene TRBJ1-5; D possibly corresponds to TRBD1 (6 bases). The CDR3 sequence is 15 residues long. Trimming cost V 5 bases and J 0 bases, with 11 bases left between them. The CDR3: CASSLTGPSNQPQHF. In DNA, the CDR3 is TGTGCCAGCAGTCTGACAGGACCTAGCAATCAGCCCCAGCATTTT.

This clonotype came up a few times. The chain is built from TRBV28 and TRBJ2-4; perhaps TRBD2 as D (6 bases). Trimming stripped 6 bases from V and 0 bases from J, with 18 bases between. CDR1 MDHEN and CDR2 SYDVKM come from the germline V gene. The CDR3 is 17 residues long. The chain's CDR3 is CASSVIEEGLAKNIQYF. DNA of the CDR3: TGTGCCAGCAGCGTGATCGAGGAGGGACTAGCCAAAAACATTCAGTACTTC.

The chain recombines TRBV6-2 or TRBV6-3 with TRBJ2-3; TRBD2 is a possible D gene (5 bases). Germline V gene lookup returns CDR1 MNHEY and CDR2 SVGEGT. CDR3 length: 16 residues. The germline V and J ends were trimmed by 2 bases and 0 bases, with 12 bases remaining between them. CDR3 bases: TGTGCCAGCAGTTACCGAGAGGGAGCAAGCACAGATACGCAGTATTTT. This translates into CASSYREGASTDTQYF.